This TCR beta chain was recovered during a study of tumor and adjacent non-tumor tissue in lung cancer. Study-level information: The cohort had about 12 adenocarcinoma, a couple of squamous cell and 1 small cell patients. Study-level findings and limits: Patients with more diverse tumor TCRs had worse survival.

RNA was extracted from bulk tissue without any cell sorting. More than 3 cm separated this lung sample from the edge of the tumor. About this clonotype itself: Its target is not known. Its ends do not fully match the called genes, so a read error is possible.

A modified ARM-PCR protocol with three rounds of nested PCR amplified TCRbeta. Each CDR3 protein is one row after TCRdb ran MiXCR on the multiplex PCR reads. The table lists approximately 120,000 distinct CDR3 sequences, around 57% of them singletons. Germline V lookup: CDR1 SGHAT, CDR2 FQNNGV. The CDR3 extends over 18 amino acids. The genes are TRBV11-2 and TRBJ2-1; TRBD2 agrees at 12 bases. The specimen was distant non-tumor lung tissue. This sequence was found in a man aged 60 to 69 with non-small cell lung cancer. The CDR3 region is CTSSLFLAGGQSYNEHFF. The CDR3 coding sequence is TGTACCAGCAGCCTTTTCCTAGCGGGAGGGCAATCCTACAATGAGCACTTCTTC.